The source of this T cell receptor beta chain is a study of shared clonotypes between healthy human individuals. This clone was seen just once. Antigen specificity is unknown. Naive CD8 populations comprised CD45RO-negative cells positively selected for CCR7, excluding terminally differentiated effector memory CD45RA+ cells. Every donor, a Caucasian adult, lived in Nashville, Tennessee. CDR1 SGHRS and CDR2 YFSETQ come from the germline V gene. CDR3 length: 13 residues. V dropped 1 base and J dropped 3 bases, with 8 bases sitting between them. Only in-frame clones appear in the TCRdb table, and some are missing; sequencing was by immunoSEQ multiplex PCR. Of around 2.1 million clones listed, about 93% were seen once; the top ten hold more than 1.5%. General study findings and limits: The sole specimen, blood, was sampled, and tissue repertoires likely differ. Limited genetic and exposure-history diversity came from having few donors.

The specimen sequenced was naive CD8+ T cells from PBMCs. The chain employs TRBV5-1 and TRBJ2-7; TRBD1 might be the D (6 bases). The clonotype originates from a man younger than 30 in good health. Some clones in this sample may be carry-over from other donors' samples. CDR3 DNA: TGCGCCAGCAGCTTGACAGGGAACTACGAGCAGTACTTC. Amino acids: CASSLTGNYEQYF.